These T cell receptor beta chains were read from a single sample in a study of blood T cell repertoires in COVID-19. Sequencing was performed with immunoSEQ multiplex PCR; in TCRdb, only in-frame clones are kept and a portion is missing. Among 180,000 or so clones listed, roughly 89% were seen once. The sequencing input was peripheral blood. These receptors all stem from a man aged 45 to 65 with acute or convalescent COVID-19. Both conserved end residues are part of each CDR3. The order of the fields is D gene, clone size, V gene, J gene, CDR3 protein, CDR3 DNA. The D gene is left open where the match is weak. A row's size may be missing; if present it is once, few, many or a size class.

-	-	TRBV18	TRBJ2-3	CASSRGGPDTQYF	TGTGCCAGCTCACGGGGGGGCCCAGATACGCAGTATTTT
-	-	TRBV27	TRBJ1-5	CASQRIAGGNQPQHF	TGTGCCAGCCAAAGGATCGCAGGCGGCAATCAGCCCCAGCATTTT
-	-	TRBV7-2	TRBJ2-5	CASSLAVAEPQETQYF	TGTGCCAGCAGCTTAGCGGTAGCGGAGCCGCAAGAGACCCAGTACTTC
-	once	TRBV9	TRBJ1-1	CASSAAVNTEAFF	TGTGCCAGCAGCGCTGCAGTGAACACTGAAGCTTTCTTT
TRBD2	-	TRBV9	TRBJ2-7	CASSPWEGLATETYEQYF	TGTGCCAGCAGCCCCTGGGAGGGACTAGCGACCGAAACCTACGAGCAGTACTTC
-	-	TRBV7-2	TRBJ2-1	CASSFGLADYNEQFF	TGTGCCAGCAGCTTTGGCCTAGCAGACTACAATGAGCAGTTCTTC
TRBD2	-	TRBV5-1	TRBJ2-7	CASSFSSGVYEQYF	TGCGCCAGCAGCTTTTCTAGCGGAGTCTACGAGCAGTACTTC
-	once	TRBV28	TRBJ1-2	CASSNPRGLGYTF	TGTGCCAGCTCGAATCCCAGGGGTCTTGGCTACACCTTC
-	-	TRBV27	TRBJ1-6	CASSSRGISPLHF	TGTGCCAGCAGTTCCAGGGGAATCTCACCCCTCCACTTT
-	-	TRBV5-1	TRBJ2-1	CASSLETGSYNEQFF	TGCGCCAGCAGCTTGGAAACGGGGTCCTACAATGAGCAGTTCTTC
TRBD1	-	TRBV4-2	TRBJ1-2	CASSSLTGVAYGYTF	TGTGCCAGCAGCTCCTTGACAGGGGTGGCCTATGGCTACACCTTC
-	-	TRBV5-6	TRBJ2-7	CASSLVQGRNEQYF	TGTGCCAGCAGCTTGGTACAGGGGAGGAACGAGCAGTACTTC
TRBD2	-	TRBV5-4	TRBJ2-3	CASSLTSGRSSDTQYF	TGTGCCAGCAGCTTGACTAGCGGGAGGTCCTCAGATACGCAGTATTTT
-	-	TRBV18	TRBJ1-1	CASSRSRDTEAFF	TGTGCCAGCTCACGATCCAGGGACACTGAAGCTTTCTTT
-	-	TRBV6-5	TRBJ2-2	CASSRQGRRTGELFF	TGTGCCAGCAGCCGCCAGGGAAGGCGCACCGGGGAGCTGTTTTTT
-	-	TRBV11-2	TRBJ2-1	CASSQQGNEQFF	TGTGCCAGCAGCCAACAGGGCAATGAGCAGTTCTTC
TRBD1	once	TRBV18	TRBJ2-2	CASSDGTGPGELFF	TGTGCCAGCTCAGACGGGACAGGGCCCGGGGAGCTGTTTTTT
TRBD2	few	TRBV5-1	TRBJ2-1	CASSSGTSGVPGNEQFF	TGCGCCAGCAGCTCCGGGACTAGCGGGGTCCCCGGGAATGAGCAGTTCTTC
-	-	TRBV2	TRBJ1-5	CASRGPINNQPQHF	TGTGCCAGCCGTGGGCCGATCAACAATCAGCCCCAGCATTTT
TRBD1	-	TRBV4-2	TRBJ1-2	CASSQTGVGYTF	TGTGCCAGCAGCCAGACAGGGGTCGGCTACACCTTC
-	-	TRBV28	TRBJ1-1	CASSLGGKNTEAFF	TGTGCCAGCAGTTTAGGAGGGAAGAACACTGAAGCTTTCTTT
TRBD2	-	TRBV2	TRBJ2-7	CASSTPSTSGRAFSYEQYF	TGTGCCAGCAGTACTCCTTCGACTAGCGGGAGGGCCTTCTCCTACGAGCAGTACTTC
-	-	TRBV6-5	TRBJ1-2	CASSYSGRYYGYTF	TGTGCCAGCAGTTACTCGGGCAGATACTATGGCTACACCTTC
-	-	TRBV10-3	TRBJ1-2	CAISAAGLDGYTF	TGTGCCATCAGCGCGGCAGGGTTGGATGGCTACACCTTC
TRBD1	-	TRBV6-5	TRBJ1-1	CASRRQGDTEAFF	TGTGCCAGCAGAAGACAGGGGGACACTGAAGCTTTCTTT
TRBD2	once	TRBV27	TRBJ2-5	CASGDPGLAGGRETQYF	TGTGCCAGCGGGGACCCGGGACTAGCGGGAGGGCGCGAGACCCAGTACTTC